Sequencing of this T cell receptor (beta chain) was carried out in a study of blood T cell repertoires in COVID-19. About the research overall: In each case, the material was cDNA or gDNA derived from T cells, B-cell-depleted T cells, or PBMCs.

This clone was observed a single time. This CDR3 comprises 14 residues. Germline-derived CDR1 and CDR2 are MNHEY and SVGAGI. V shed 6 bases, J shed 4 bases, and the junction held 3 bases outside the gene matches. Original processing notes: Amplification of reference gene primers was used by the study to estimate nucleated cell counts. TCRdb's copy holds only in-frame clones and misses some; the assay was immunoSEQ multiplex PCR. V, J and clone size derive from that table, while D and trimming were established from the DNA sequence. The data contain 55,000 to 85,000 clones, over 65% of them singletons.

This clonotype was obtained from a woman in her 70s with acute or convalescent COVID-19. Sequenced sample: peripheral blood. The chain carries TRBV6-5 and TRBJ2-1; 10 bases fit TRBD2. CDR3 protein: CASRTSGQYNEQFF. CDR3 nucleotide sequence: TGTGCCAGCAGGACTAGCGGGCAATACAATGAGCAGTTCTTC.